These T cell receptor beta chains were read from a single sample in a study of T cell changes during pregnancy in multiple sclerosis. The protocol was immunoSEQ multiplex PCR, while the TCRdb copy is restricted to in-frame clones and leaves out a portion. This sample has 45,000 to 50,000 clones; more than 90% occur once, and the top ten carry about 8.1%. Sequencing used CD8+ T cells from peripheral blood mononuclear cells, obtained after pregnancy. The receptors originated from a female donor with multiple sclerosis, enrolled in a pregnancy study. Each CDR3 is given with its conserved first and last residue. The order of the fields is D gene, V gene, clone size, J gene, CDR3 DNA, CDR3 protein. The D gene is left open where the match is weak. Size is stated for part of the rows, as once, few or many counts, or as a class when the clone is expanded.

>-|TRBV7-9|-|TRBJ2-7
TGTGCCAGCAGCTTTTCCGGGCCAAGGGGCGAGCAGTACTTC
CASSFSGPRGEQYF
>TRBD2|TRBV6-1|-|TRBJ2-1
TGTGCCAGCAGTCGGGAGGACCAGGGCTACAATGAGCAGTTCTTC
CASSREDQGYNEQFF
>-|TRBV7-9|once|TRBJ1-2
TGTGCCAGCAGCACTAGTGGGGATTCGCCCTATGGCTACACCTTC
CASSTSGDSPYGYTF
>-|TRBV7-9|-|TRBJ1-1
TGTGCCAGTCTCGCCCCGGGGTGGAACACTGAAGCTTTCTTT
CASLAPGWNTEAFF
>TRBD1|TRBV6-1|-|TRBJ1-1
TGTGCCAGCAGCCTAGACGGGACAGGGCCCACTGAAGCTTTCTTT
CASSLDGTGPTEAFF
>-|TRBV19|-|TRBJ1-4
TGTGCCAGTAGGTCGACTAATGAAAAACTGTTTTTT
CASRSTNEKLFF
>TRBD1|TRBV11-2|-|TRBJ2-1
TGTGCCAGCAGCTTAGGGGGGACAGGGAACAATGAGCAGTTCTTC
CASSLGGTGNNEQFF
>TRBD2|TRBV30|-|TRBJ2-5
TGTGCCTGGAGTGTTTATTCGGCTAGCGGGGGTAGGATCCAGTACTTC
CAWSVYSASGGRIQYF
>TRBD1|TRBV7-9|-|TRBJ1-1
TGTGCCAGCAATCCAACCGGGACAGGGGATACTGAAGCTTTCTTT
CASNPTGTGDTEAFF
>TRBD1|TRBV7-8|-|TRBJ2-1
TGTGCCAGCAGCTTAGCGGCAGGGGGCATGGATGAGCAGTTCTTC
CASSLAAGGMDEQFF
>-|TRBV27|-|TRBJ1-1
TGTGCCAGCAGTTCCCTTCCAGGGAGGAGGATGAACACTGAAGCTTTCTTT
CASSSLPGRRMNTEAFF
>-|TRBV5-5|once|TRBJ2-7
TGTGCCAGCAGCTTCCTATGGGGGCCCTACGAGCAGTACTTC
CASSFLWGPYEQYF
>-|TRBV9|-|TRBJ1-3
TGTGCCAGCAGCGGTACCCCCTTCGGACACTCTGGAAACACCATATATTTT
CASSGTPFGHSGNTIYF
>TRBD1|TRBV2|-|TRBJ1-2
TGTGCCAGCAGTGAGTCAATGGCACAGGGGGGTAACTATGGCTACACCTTC
CASSESMAQGGNYGYTF
>-|TRBV7-3|-|TRBJ2-3
TGTGCCAGCAGCTTATTACTCACAGATACGCAGTATTTT
CASSLLLTDTQYF
>TRBD1|TRBV6-5|few|TRBJ2-7
TGTGCCAGCAGTTCTTTCCGGGACAGCTTAGCCGAGCAGTACTTC
CASSSFRDSLAEQYF
>-|TRBV13|once|TRBJ2-2
TGTGCCAGCAGCTTATTCTCCTCACGTCAGACATCCGGGGAGCTGTTTTTT
CASSLFSSRQTSGELFF
>TRBD2|TRBV6-5|-|TRBJ2-2
TGTGCCAGCAGTTACACTAGCGGGTACACCGGGGAGCTGTTTTTT
CASSYTSGYTGELFF
>-|TRBV19|few|TRBJ1-5
TGTGCCAGTAGTCACTCCGACAGTCACTATCAGCCCCAGCATTTT
CASSHSDSHYQPQHF
>TRBD1|TRBV5-1|-|TRBJ1-2
TGCGCCAGCAGCTTGGCCAATACGGACAGGGTGAATGGCTACACCTTC
CASSLANTDRVNGYTF
>TRBD2|TRBV2|-|TRBJ2-7
TGTGCCAGCAGTGTGATAGCGGGAGCGATCGAGCAGTACTTC
CASSVIAGAIEQYF
>TRBD1|TRBV19|-|TRBJ2-2
TGTGCCAGTAGTATTCCTAGTTTCGGACAGGGAGTCGGGGAGCTGTTTTTT
CASSIPSFGQGVGELFF
>-|TRBV6-5|-|TRBJ2-7
TGTGCCAGCAGTATTAGACCAAGCGGCCCCTACGAGCAGTACTTC
CASSIRPSGPYEQYF
>TRBD1|TRBV2|-|TRBJ2-2
TGTGCCAGGGACAGGGTCGGCACCGGGGAGCTGTTTTTT
CARDRVGTGELFF
>-|TRBV4-3|-|TRBJ2-7
TGCGCCAGCAGCCCACATGGGGGGTACGAGCAGTACTTC
CASSPHGGYEQYF
>-|TRBV5-8|-|TRBJ1-1
TGTGCCAGCAGCTTGGCTCACAGGACGTACTACACTGAAGCTTTCTTT
CASSLAHRTYYTEAFF
>-|TRBV27|-|TRBJ2-5
TGTGCCAGCAGCCGACAATCCCCCAAAGAGACCCAGTACTTC
CASSRQSPKETQYF
>-|TRBV9|-|TRBJ1-6
TGTGCCAGCAGCTCCAACAACTCACCCCTCCACTTT
CASSSNNSPLHF
>-|TRBV6-5|few|TRBJ1-1
TGTGCCAGCTCGGTCGGGGGTTTGAGCACTGAAGCTTTCTTT
CASSVGGLSTEAFF
>-|TRBV5-8|-|TRBJ1-1
TGTGCCAGCAGCTTGGGGGGAAGGGGCACTGAAGCTTTCTTT
CASSLGGRGTEAFF
>-|TRBV2|-|TRBJ2-5
TGTGCCAGCAGTGATGGCCGCGGGGAGACCCAGTACTTC
CASSDGRGETQYF
>-|TRBV5-5|-|TRBJ1-1
TGTGCCAGCAGCCACCGGGACACTCTATTCAACACTGAAGCTTTCTTT
CASSHRDTLFNTEAFF
>-|TRBV6-1|-|TRBJ1-4
TGTGCCAGCAGTGAAACGACGGGAGGAGGCAATGAAAAACTGTTTTTT
CASSETTGGGNEKLFF
>TRBD2|TRBV7-2|-|TRBJ2-1
TGTGCCAGCAGCTTAGAAGGCGGGAGGGTCTACAATGAGCAGTTCTTC
CASSLEGGRVYNEQFF
>-|TRBV27|-|TRBJ1-6
TGTGCCAGCAGTGGGACACCCTTTAATTCACCCCTCCACTTT
CASSGTPFNSPLHF
>-|TRBV19|-|TRBJ1-2
TGTGCCAGTGGTTTACGGTGGGGCTACACCTTC
CASGLRWGYTF
>-|TRBV7-8|-|TRBJ1-3
TGTGCCAGCAGCTTAGGATCGGGATATGGAAACACCATATATTTT
CASSLGSGYGNTIYF
>TRBD1|TRBV29-1|many|TRBJ2-7
TGCAGCGCGCTCGGGGGACAGGGTTATCAGTACTTC
CSALGGQGYQYF
>TRBD1|TRBV28|-|TRBJ1-1
TGTGCCAGCAGTTACAGGGGGCGGACAGCTGAAGCTTTCTTT
CASSYRGRTAEAFF
>-|TRBV6-4|-|TRBJ2-3
TGTGCCAGCAGTCCGGAGGGGAGCACAGATACGCAGTATTTT
CASSPEGSTDTQYF
>TRBD2|TRBV6-5|-|TRBJ2-7
TGTGCCAGCAGTGGGACTAGTATCCACGAGCAGTACTTC
CASSGTSIHEQYF
>-|TRBV7-6|-|TRBJ1-2
TGTGCCAGCAGCTTATCCCCCACAGGGAGGGATGGCTACACCTTC
CASSLSPTGRDGYTF
>TRBD2|TRBV10-1|once|TRBJ2-1
TGCGCCAGCAGTGTCGTAGCGGGAGGGGACAATGAGCAGTTCTTC
CASSVVAGGDNEQFF
>-|TRBV7-8|-|TRBJ2-7
TGTGCCAGCAGCCTTTCCGAGGATACTACCTACGAGCAGTACTTC
CASSLSEDTTYEQYF
>TRBD1|TRBV12-5|-|TRBJ1-2
TGTGCTAGTGGCCCCGCGGACAGGGGCTTAGCTAACTATGGCTACACCTTC
CASGPADRGLANYGYTF
>TRBD2|TRBV5-6|-|TRBJ2-7
TGTGCCAGCAGCCCCGGACTAGCGACCTACGAGCAGTACTTC
CASSPGLATYEQYF
>TRBD2|TRBV6-5|once|TRBJ2-5
TGTGCCAGCAGGATAGCGGGGGGGCAAGAGACCCAGTACTTC
CASRIAGGQETQYF
>-|TRBV7-9|-|TRBJ1-4
TGTGCCAGCAGCTCCGAGACAGAGCGTGAAAAACTGTTTTTT
CASSSETEREKLFF
>-|TRBV2|-|TRBJ1-1
TGTGCCAGCAAGGGGGAGAACACTGAAGCTTTCTTT
CASKGENTEAFF
>-|TRBV6-6|-|TRBJ2-4
TGTGCCAGCAGTTACTTGGGGCTTCAGTACTTC
CASSYLGLQYF